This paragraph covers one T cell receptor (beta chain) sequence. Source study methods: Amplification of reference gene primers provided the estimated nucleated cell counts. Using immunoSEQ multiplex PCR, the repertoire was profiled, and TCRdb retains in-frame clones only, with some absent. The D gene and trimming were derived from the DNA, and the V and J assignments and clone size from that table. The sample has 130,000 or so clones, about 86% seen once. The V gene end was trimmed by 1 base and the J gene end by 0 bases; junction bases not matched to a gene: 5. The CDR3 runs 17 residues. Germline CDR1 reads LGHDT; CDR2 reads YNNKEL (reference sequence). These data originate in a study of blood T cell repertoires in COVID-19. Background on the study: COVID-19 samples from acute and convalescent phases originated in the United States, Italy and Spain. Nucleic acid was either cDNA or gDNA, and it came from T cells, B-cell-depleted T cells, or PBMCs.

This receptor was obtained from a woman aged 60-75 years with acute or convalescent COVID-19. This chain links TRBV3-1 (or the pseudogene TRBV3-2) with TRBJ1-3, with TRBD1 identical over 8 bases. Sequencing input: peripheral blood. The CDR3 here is CASSQVPTGGSGNTIYF. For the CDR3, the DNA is TGTGCCAGCAGCCAAGTACCCACAGGGGGCTCTGGAAACACCATATATTTT.